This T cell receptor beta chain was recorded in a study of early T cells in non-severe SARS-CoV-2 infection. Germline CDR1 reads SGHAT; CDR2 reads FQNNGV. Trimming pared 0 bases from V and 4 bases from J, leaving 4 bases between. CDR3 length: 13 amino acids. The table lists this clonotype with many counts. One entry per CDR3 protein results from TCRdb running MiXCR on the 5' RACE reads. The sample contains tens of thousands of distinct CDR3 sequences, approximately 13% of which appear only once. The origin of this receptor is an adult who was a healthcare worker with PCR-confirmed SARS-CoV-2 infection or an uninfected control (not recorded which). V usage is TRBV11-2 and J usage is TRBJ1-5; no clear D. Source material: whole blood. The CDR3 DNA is TGTGCCAGCAGCTTAGAGAGGAATCAGCCCCAGCATTTT. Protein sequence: CASSLERNQPQHF.